The next 4 T cell receptor beta chains were all read from a single sample in a study of cytomegalovirus exposure and HLA in healthy donors. It was with 60 Vbeta and 13 Jbeta primers that the PCR ran. Method: immunoSEQ multiplex PCR; TCRdb's copy keeps in-frame clones and lacks some. The sample records around 150,000 clones, about 75% being singletons. Source material: PBMCs. The receptors come from a man between 60 and 75 years old in good health and CMV-seronegative.

The chain is built from TRBV7-9 and TRBJ2-1; D call uncertain. Germline V gives CDR1 SEHNR, CDR2 FQNEAQ (reference sequence). The CDR3 has 15 residues. The germline V and J ends were trimmed by 5 bases and 1 base, with 12 bases remaining between them. The CDR3 DNA is TGTGCCAGCAGCGCAGAGGCAGCGTCCTACAATGAGCAGTTCTTC. Protein product: CASSAEAASYNEQFF.

In this sample, this clone turned up a few times. The rearrangement joins TRBV28 to TRBJ1-3, with 9 bases matching TRBD1. Trimming at V came to 6 bases and at J to 7 bases, leaving 7 bases not matched to a gene. Germline-derived CDR1 and CDR2 are MDHEN and SYDVKM. CDR3 length equals 14 residues. The CDR3 DNA sequence: TGTGCCAGCAGAAGCGGACAGGGGTGGAACACCATATATTTT. The encoded protein is CASRSGQGWNTIYF.

In this sample, this clone turned up a few times. The V call is TRBV7-2, the J call TRBJ2-3; D is unresolved. This CDR3 has 14 amino acids. Germline lookup yields CDR1 SGHTA and CDR2 FQGNSA. V was cut by 1 base and J by 0 bases, with 5 bases left in between. The CDR3 reads CASSLVPSTDTQYF. The CDR3 DNA is TGTGCCAGCAGCTTAGTTCCTAGCACAGATACGCAGTATTTT.

The chain uses TRBV30 and TRBJ1-5; 7 nucleotides agree with TRBD1. Germline V lookup: CDR1 GTSNPN, CDR2 SVGIG (reference sequence). J lost 5 bases, V lost 1 base, and 5 bases had no gene match. This CDR3 contains 14 residues. The CDR3 sequence is CAWSEGRGHQPQHF. CDR3 coding DNA: TGTGCCTGGAGTGAAGGTAGGGGGCATCAGCCCCAGCATTTT.